The 22 T cell receptor beta chains in this list originate from one sample, sequenced in a study of shared clonotypes between healthy human individuals (dated by TCRdb to 2018 to 2020). Library generation was performed with the immunoSEQ multiplex PCR assay. This immuneACCESS table, as held by TCRdb, lists in-frame sequences with V and J called but not all clones. Of the missing ones, under half trace to an unresolved V gene in checked studies; the others have no known cause. The sample yields about 2 million clones; about 95% were counted once. More than 0.95% of the sample is held by the ten biggest clonotypes. CD8 naive samples were obtained by positive selection for CCR7 among CD45RO-negative cells, yielding a CD45RA+CCR7+ population from which TemRA cells were excluded. Sequencing was done on a sample of naive CD8+ T cells sorted from blood. The cell subset or site label for this specimen denotes: CD45RA+CCR7+. Receptor source: a man younger than 30 in good health.

The chain is built from TRBV4-3 and TRBJ2-1, with D perhaps matching TRBD1 (5 bases). CDR3 length: 13 residues. V lost 2 bases and J 3 bases, leaving 5 bases between the germline ends. Germline values: CDR1 LGHNA, CDR2 YSLEER. The CDR3 region is CASSQRGYNEQFF. The CDR3 DNA reads as TGCGCCAGCAGCCAAAGGGGCTACAATGAGCAGTTCTTC.

This clone has just one count. The identical CDR3 is also encoded by other nucleotide sequences in the sample. The chain couples TRBV30 to TRBJ2-3; D tentatively fits TRBD1 or TRBD2 (5 bases each). V lost 0 bases and J lost 4, with 8 bases in between. This CDR3 spans 13 amino acids. Germline-derived CDR1 and CDR2 are GTSNPN and SVGIG (reference sequence). The CDR3 DNA reads TGTGCCTGGAGTGTTGGGGGTGCAGATACGCAGTATTTT. Protein: CAWSVGGADTQYF.

This sequence joins TRBV6-1 and TRBJ1-4, with D hard to call. V lost 4 bases, J lost 8 bases, and 17 bases lay in between. This CDR3 region has 15 residues. The germline V gene encodes CDR1 MNHNS and CDR2 SASEGT. In DNA form, the CDR3 reads TGTGCCAGCAGTGCCTGGCCACAAGGGCACGAAAAACTGTTTTTT. Translating gives CASSAWPQGHEKLFF.

The J gene is TRBJ1-5, the V gene TRBV28, with 7 bases that match TRBD1. V shed 2 bases and J 0 bases; nucleotides not matched to a gene: 19. The CDR3 length is 21 residues. Germline V gene sequence: CDR1 MDHEN, CDR2 SYDVKM. CDR3 amino acids: CASSLVQGVDPRSYSNQPQHF. Written as DNA, the CDR3 is TGTGCCAGCAGTTTAGTCCAGGGGGTGGACCCCCGATCTTATAGCAATCAGCCCCAGCATTTT.

The CDR3 spells CAWSANDYEQYF. The DNA for the CDR3 is TGTGCCTGGAGCGCTAATGACTACGAGCAGTACTTC. The rearrangement joins TRBV30 to TRBJ2-7, with D unclear. V lost 3 bases and J 3 bases, leaving 9 bases between the germline ends. CDR1 is GTSNPN, CDR2 SVGIG, per germline (reference sequence). The CDR3 extends over 12 amino acids.

The chain combines TRBV27 with TRBJ1-6; D unclear. The CDR3 has 15 amino acids. Germline V CDR1 and CDR2: MNHEY, SMNVEV (reference sequence). V was cut by 10 bases and J by 9 bases, with 22 bases left in between. CDR3: CANRFTGIGSSPLHF. The CDR3 DNA reads TGTGCCAACCGATTTACGGGGATTGGAAGTTCACCCCTCCACTTT.

This clone occurred once. The J gene is TRBJ2-1, the V gene TRBV11-2; 8 bases fit TRBD2. V trimming: 10 bases; J trimming: 3 bases; junction bases outside the gene matches: 11. From germline, CDR1 is SGHAT and CDR2 FQNNGV. This CDR3 has 15 amino acids. CDR3 region: CATSRVRGGYNEQFF. Written as DNA, the CDR3 is TGTGCCACCTCGAGGGTACGGGGGGGCTACAATGAGCAGTTCTTC.

The CDR3 protein is CAWSGGRTYNEQFF. CDR3 DNA sequence: TGTGCCTGGAGTGGGGGGAGGACCTACAATGAGCAGTTCTTC. The chain is built from TRBV30 and TRBJ2-1; D is possibly TRBD2 (6 bases). Germline assignment: CDR1 GTSNPN and CDR2 SVGIG (reference sequence). Trimming shortened V by 1 base and J by 2 bases, and 9 bases separated the two germline ends. This CDR3 is built from 14 residues.

The chain carries TRBV4-1 and TRBJ2-1; 8 nucleotides align to TRBD2. The CDR3 has 14 residues. Germline CDR1 MGHRA, CDR2 YSYEKL. The V and J ends lost 0 bases and 7 bases, in that order; junction bases with no gene match: 2. As DNA, the CDR3 is TGCGCCAGCAGCCAAGATTTAGCGGGAAATGAGCAGTTCTTC. Translating it yields CASSQDLAGNEQFF.

The chain employs TRBV4-1 and TRBJ2-7; 8 positions match TRBD2. The germline V gene encodes CDR1 MGHRA and CDR2 YSYEKL. The V gene end was trimmed by 2 bases and the J gene end by 2 bases; junction bases not matched to a gene: 14. The CDR3 sequence is 18 residues long. The CDR3 region is CASSQYRLSGGTTYEQYF. The CDR3 DNA is TGCGCCAGCAGCCAATACCGGCTCTCGGGGGGGACTACCTACGAGCAGTACTTC.

This chain links TRBV19 with TRBJ1-2; D gene ambiguous. The V gene's germline CDR1 is LNHDA and CDR2 SQIVND (reference sequence). This CDR3 has 14 residues. V was trimmed by 0 bases and J by 8 bases, leaving 13 bases between them. The CDR3 is CASSIDPLVGGYTF. CDR3 sequence (DNA): TGTGCCAGTAGTATAGATCCGCTAGTTGGGGGCTACACCTTC.

A word on this clone: The sample holds other DNA sequences that translate to the same CDR3. The genes are TRBV6-5 and TRBJ2-7, with TRBD2 as a possible D gene (5 bases). The V gene's germline CDR1 is MNHEY and CDR2 SVGAGI. The CDR3 consists of 14 residues. Trimming took off 2 bases at V and 3 bases at J, with 11 bases between the two ends. The CDR3 region has the DNA TGTGCCAGCAGTTACGGAGGAGGAGGCTACGAGCAGTACTTC. Amino acid sequence: CASSYGGGGYEQYF.

This clone was picked up one time. The chain links TRBV7-9 to TRBJ2-5; D is ambiguous. The CDR3 runs to 15 residues. V lost 7 bases and J 4 bases, leaving 19 bases between the germline ends. CDR1 and CDR2 (germline): SEHNR, FQNEAQ (reference sequence). CDR3 DNA sequence: TGTGCCAGCACCCTACTATGGCCCTCCGGAGAGACCCAGTACTTC. Its protein is CASTLLWPSGETQYF.

V usage is TRBV6-1 and J usage is TRBJ1-4, with a weak D call TRBD1 (6 bases). The CDR3 totals 15 residues. V was shortened by 8 bases and J by 4 bases, with 17 bases between the two germline ends. Germline-derived CDR1 and CDR2 are MNHNS and SASEGT. The CDR3 nucleotides read TGTGCCAGCCCTAAGACAGGAGAGCATAATGAAAAACTGTTTTTT. Translation: CASPKTGEHNEKLFF.

This chain connects TRBV28 to TRBJ1-1; D unclear. V lost 10 bases to trimming and J lost 0 bases, with 12 bases between them. Looked up from germline, CDR1 is MDHEN and CDR2 is SYDVKM. The CDR3 is made up of 13 amino acids. CDR3 coding DNA: TGTGCCACTTCATTTGGGCTGAACACTGAAGCTTTCTTT. It encodes CATSFGLNTEAFF.

The chain links TRBV9 to TRBJ2-3; 9 bases agree with TRBD1. The germline CDR1 and CDR2 sequences are SGDLS and YYNGEE. V dropped 1 base and J dropped 1; count of bases not matched to a gene: 4. The CDR3 extends over 16 amino acids. The CDR3 reads CASSVTGGYRTDTQYF. The DNA for the CDR3 is TGTGCCAGCAGCGTAACAGGGGGCTATCGCACAGATACGCAGTATTTT.

V is TRBV27 and J is TRBJ1-1; 10 nucleotides align to TRBD1. With 2 bases clipped from V and 3 bases from J, the junction kept 6 bases outside the gene matches. The CDR3 has 16 amino acids. Germline V lookup: CDR1 MNHEY, CDR2 SMNVEV (reference sequence). CDR3 in DNA: TGTGCCAGCAGTTTACTAGGGACAGGGGTGGACACTGAAGCTTTCTTT. Amino acid sequence: CASSLLGTGVDTEAFF.

The CDR3 here is CASSSGTGGYRSYEQYF. CDR3 sequence (DNA): TGTGCCAGCTCGTCCGGGACAGGGGGCTATCGATCCTACGAGCAGTACTTC. The J gene is TRBJ2-7, the V gene TRBV18; TRBD1 matches 12 bases. The CDR3 has 17 amino acids. CDR1 KGHSH and CDR2 LQKENI come from the germline V gene. The trim removed 6 bases at V and 1 base at J, leaving 10 bases unmatched.

The CDR3 DNA reads TGTGCCAGCAGTTTCCGAGAGGTTCCCTCTGGGGCCAACGTCCTGACTTTC. As protein: CASSFREVPSGANVLTF. The gene calls are TRBV27 and TRBJ2-6; unclear D gene. Germline assignment: CDR1 MNHEY and CDR2 SMNVEV (reference sequence). This CDR3 has 17 residues. The V and J ends lost 3 bases and 0 bases respectively, with 12 bases between them.

The chain is built from TRBV7-9 and TRBJ2-5, with 10 bases fitting TRBD2. V lost 5 bases, J lost 2 bases, and 5 bases stayed unmatched. This CDR3 has 15 amino acids. Per germline, CDR1 SEHNR and CDR2 FQNEAQ (reference sequence). The CDR3 here is CASSHGLADQETQYF. CDR3 coding DNA: TGTGCCAGCAGCCACGGACTAGCGGATCAAGAGACCCAGTACTTC.

The CDR3 sequence is CASSLPGTGIYEQYF. CDR3 coding DNA: TGCGCCAGCAGCTTACCAGGGACAGGAATCTACGAGCAGTACTTC. The V and J genes are TRBV5-1 and TRBJ2-7; 8 bases align to TRBD1. CDR3 length equals 15 residues. The V gene's germline CDR1 is SGHRS and CDR2 YFSETQ. J was trimmed by 3 bases and V by 2 bases; bases with no gene match: 7.

J is TRBJ2-2 and V is TRBV28; 7 bases agree with TRBD1. This CDR3 spans 16 amino acids. Germline CDR1 is MDHEN and CDR2 is SYDVKM. Trimming removed 4 bases from V and 8 bases from J; junction bases left unmatched: 13. The CDR3 spells CASSSYRDSGSGELFF. The CDR3 bases are TGTGCCAGCAGTTCTTATCGGGACAGTGGTTCAGGGGAGCTGTTTTTT. Variable domain in full (rest from reference TRBV28 and TRBJ2-2): DVKVTQSSRYLVKRTGEKVFLECVQDMDHENMFWYRQDPGLGLRLIYFSYDVKMKEKGDIPEGYSVSREKKERFSLILESASTNQTSMYLCASSSYRDSGSGELFFGEGSRLTVL.